This T cell receptor (beta chain) emerged from a study of cytomegalovirus exposure and HLA in healthy donors. Study context: It was reported in a later analysis that the 120 validation repertoires used the same platform as the roughly 700 first-cohort repertoires.

Germline assignment: CDR1 SGHVS and CDR2 FQNEAQ. V lost 5 bases, J lost 1 base, and 12 bases stayed unmatched. The CDR3 sequence is 17 residues long. Concerning this clone itself: Its target is not known.

Broader study findings: Rare sequences made up most TCRs, while some public TCRs were found in many donors.

The protocol was immunoSEQ multiplex PCR, while the TCRdb copy is restricted to in-frame clones and leaves out a portion. The sample has 110,000 to 150,000 clones; about 83% are singletons. The receptor's source is a woman in her 30s in good health and CMV-seronegative. The chain joins TRBV7-8 to TRBJ2-7; 9 bases match TRBD1. The specimen was PBMCs. Here the CDR3 DNA reads TGTGCCAGCAGCATATCCGGTGGGGGGACAGGGTCCTACGAGCAGTACTTC. Its translation: CASSISGGGTGSYEQYF.